This TCR beta chain was profiled in a study of T cells in Graves' hyperthyroidism and ophthalmopathy. Study-level information: Peripheral blood was obtained at initial diagnosis, preceding any treatment. Findings and limits, study-wide: Ophthalmopathy and stable hyperthyroidism were told apart by a 13 V-J model.

Authors of the study amplified TCR beta CDR3 regions from RNA transcripts. An initial round of RT-PCR targeting the TCR CDR3 relied on the HTBI primer set. Using its own MiXCR run on the multiplex PCR reads, TCRdb lists one record per CDR3 protein. The sample lists about 340,000 distinct CDR3 sequences; 18% were seen once. This clonotype was seen a few times. Antigen specificity is unknown. The CDR3 length is 15 residues. CDR1 MDHEN and CDR2 SYDVKM come from the germline V gene. V lost 10 bases, J lost 0 bases, and 9 bases stayed unmatched. The clonotype comes from a woman between 45 and 60 years old with Graves' hyperthyroidism. The sequencing input was blood. The chain joins TRBV28 to TRBJ1-1; 9 bases fit TRBD1. The CDR3 sequence: CATLLGTGMNTEAFF. In DNA, the CDR3 is TGTGCCACACTCCTTGGGACAGGGATGAACACTGAAGCTTTCTTT.